Listed below are T cell receptor beta chains from one sample, sequenced in a study of blood T cells in healthy people across ages. TCRdb ran MiXCR on the 5' RACE reads and lists one entry per CDR3 protein. The sample yields 750,000 or so distinct CDR3 sequences, 20% to 25% seen once. These data were likewise used in another study, on T cells of mothers and their children.

The specimen was blood. The receptors shown here come from a boy aged 5-17 years in good health. The CDR3 runs from the conserved cysteine through the conserved F or W. Each record gives: J gene, clone size, V gene, D gene, CDR3 DNA, CDR3 protein. A D gene is named only where the DNA matches it firmly. Not every row has a clone size; where given, it reads once, few, many or a size class.

TRBJ2-7 few TRBV20-1 TRBD2 TGCAGTGCTTGGCTAGCGGGAGAGGGGGACCACGAGCAGTACTTC CSAWLAGEGDHEQYF
TRBJ2-5 - TRBV20-1 - TGCAGTGCTAGAGAATCGGCGGGTGGGGAGACCCAGTACTTC CSARESAGGETQYF
TRBJ2-1 - TRBV13 TRBD2 TGTGCCAGCAGCTGGGGACTAGCGGGAGGGCCTGAGCAGTTCTTC CASSWGLAGGPEQFF
TRBJ2-5 - TRBV7-9 - TGTGCCAGCAGCTTAGCGCCGGGGTTGTCCCAAGAGACCCAGTACTTC CASSLAPGLSQETQYF
TRBJ2-7 - TRBV10-3 - TGTGCCATCAGTGAGTCAGGTGCTCCCTCCTACGAGCAGTACTTC CAISESGAPSYEQYF
TRBJ1-3 - TRBV14 - TGTGCCAGCAGCCCCTCATACTCTGGAAACACCATATATTTT CASSPSYSGNTIYF
TRBJ2-5 few TRBV3-1 - TGTGCCAGCAGCCATATAGGTTCGCAAGAGACCCAGTACTTC CASSHIGSQETQYF
TRBJ2-5 - TRBV5-1 TRBD2 TGCGCCAGCAGCGGGGCTACTAGCGGGAAAGAGACCCAGTACTTC CASSGATSGKETQYF
TRBJ2-5 few TRBV20-1 TRBD2 TGCAGTGCTACAAGACTAGCGGGGGGGCTTGAGACCCAGTACTTC CSATRLAGGLETQYF
TRBJ2-1 - TRBV7-3 TRBD2 TGTGCCAGCAGCCCGAAGGGACTACCTTACAATGAGCAGTTCTTC CASSPKGLPYNEQFF
TRBJ1-2 - TRBV20-1 TRBD1 TGCAGTGCTGCGACAGGGCTAAATGGCTACACCTTC CSAATGLNGYTF
TRBJ1-1 - TRBV4-3 - TGCGCCAGCAGCCAAGAATCTTGGGGGACCACTGAAGCTTTCTTT CASSQESWGTTEAFF
TRBJ1-2 few TRBV6-4 TRBD1 TGTGCCAGCAGGCCACAGGGGTCTTATGGCTACACCTTC CASRPQGSYGYTF
TRBJ2-7 many TRBV29-1 - TGCAGCGTTGGCCAGGGCAGCTACGAGCAGTACTTC CSVGQGSYEQYF
TRBJ1-2 - TRBV29-1 TRBD1 TGCAGCGTTGAAGAGGAGCGACTTAACAGGGGGTATGGCTACACCTTC CSVEEERLNRGYGYTF
TRBJ1-2 few TRBV7-9 - TGTGCCAGCGGCTTATCTGTCACCACTAACTATGGCTACACCTTC CASGLSVTTNYGYTF
TRBJ2-3 few TRBV28 TRBD2 TGTGCCAGCAGTCTAGGGACTAGCGGGGTAGTTGTTGATACGCAGTATTTT CASSLGTSGVVVDTQYF
TRBJ2-7 - TRBV20-1 - TGCAATGCAGGCGAAACCTACGAGCAGTACTTC CNAGETYEQYF
TRBJ2-7 - TRBV4-2 - TGTGCCAGCAGCCAAGATTCCAACGAGCAGTACTTC CASSQDSNEQYF
TRBJ2-7 - TRBV6-6 - TGTGCCAGCGGAGACAACCCCTACGAGCAGTACTTC CASGDNPYEQYF
TRBJ2-5 few TRBV6-1 TRBD2 TGTGCCAGCAGTGAAAGGTTGGGGACTAGTGGAGAGACCCAGTACTTC CASSERLGTSGETQYF
TRBJ1-2 - TRBV29-1 TRBD1 TGCAACGTCGCTTCCGAACCGACAGGGGCACAGGGCTACACCTTC CNVASEPTGAQGYTF
TRBJ2-1 few TRBV7-2 TRBD2 TGTGCCAGCAGCTTAGTTGGCCTAGCGGGAGTAAGCAATGAGCAGTTCTTC CASSLVGLAGVSNEQFF
TRBJ2-5 - TRBV28 TRBD1 TGTGCCAGCAGCTTCTCTCCTCGGACAGGTCTTGGGGAGACCCAGTACTTC CASSFSPRTGLGETQYF